This T cell receptor beta chain was sequenced in a study of T cell changes during pregnancy in multiple sclerosis. The repertoire was sequenced with immunoSEQ multiplex PCR; TCRdb's copy has only in-frame clones and lacks some. Of tens of thousands of clones detected, around nine tenths appear once; the ten largest clones hold about 0.31%. The CDR3 is made up of 18 amino acids. J gave up 1 base and V 0 bases, and 8 bases lay outside the gene matches. From germline, CDR1 is LGHNT and CDR2 FRNRAP. Here the sequenced sample was CD4+ T cells from peripheral blood mononuclear cells, taken in the third trimester of pregnancy. This sequence was found in a female donor in good health, enrolled as a control in a pregnancy study. The chain joins TRBV12-5 to TRBJ2-3; 9 nucleotides match TRBD1. The CDR3 spells CASGLVISRDRGTDTQYF. CDR3 nucleotide sequence: TGTGCTAGTGGTTTGGTAATATCAAGGGACAGGGGCACAGATACGCAGTATTTT. Supplemented by reference TRBV12-5 and TRBJ2-3, the full variable domain reads DARVTQTPRHKVTEMGQEVTMRCQPILGHNTVFWYRQTMMQGLELLAYFRNRAPLDDSGMPKDRFSAEMPDATLATLKIQPSEPRDSAVYFCASGLVISRDRGTDTQYFGPGTRLTVL.